The clone carrying this T cell receptor (beta chain) was seen once. The junction and the germline gene differ at one end; a read error may be behind it. The sample originates from a study of blood T cell repertoires in COVID-19. Study as a whole: T cells, B-cell-depleted T cells, or PBMCs supplied cDNA or gDNA.

As handled by the study authors: For nucleated cells, counts were estimated from reference gene primer amplification. Method: immunoSEQ multiplex PCR; TCRdb's copy keeps in-frame clones and lacks some. The V and J calls and the clone size are those of that table, but D and trimming were determined from the DNA. The table includes under 250,000 clones, 70% to 90% detected once. CDR1 and CDR2 from the germline V gene are SEHNR and FQNEAQ (reference sequence). The CDR3 sequence is 11 residues long. The chain carries TRBV7-9 and TRBJ1-1; weak D call: TRBD1 (6 bases). The sequence came from a man aged 50 to 60 who had recovered from COVID-19. The sample comprised peripheral blood. CDR3 sequence reads: CASSPYRDTTF. CDR3 bases: TGTGCCAGCAGCCCATACCGGGACACAACATTT.